The 12 T cell receptor beta chains given below trace back to one sample, sequenced in a study of blood T cells in healthy people across ages. Combining a sample-barcoded 5' primer with a J-beta primer mix, a second PCR ran for roughly 7 to 11 cycles. In TCRdb, the 5' RACE reads were re-called with MiXCR into one record per CDR3 protein. Here the sample spans about 640,000 distinct CDR3 sequences, 45% to 65% being singletons. The sample consisted of blood. These receptors all stem from a man in his 60s in good health.

The V call is TRBV12-3 or TRBV12-4, the J call TRBJ2-3; 9 positions agree with TRBD2. Germline trimming cut 3 bases from V and 3 bases from J; bases unmatched to any gene: 10. This CDR3 contains 17 residues. CDR3 protein: CASSLRGAGGPTDTQYF. As DNA, the CDR3 is TGTGCCAGCAGTTTGCGAGGGGCGGGGGGGCCAACAGATACGCAGTATTTT.

This clonotype showed up just once. V gene TRBV11-2 combines with J gene TRBJ2-1; 11 bases fit TRBD1. The CDR3 length is 14 residues. CDR1 SGHAT and CDR2 FQNNGV come from the germline V gene. The V gene end was trimmed by 8 bases and the J gene end by 7 bases; junction bases not matched to a gene: 7. The CDR3 DNA reads TGTGCCAGCGGTCGGACAGGGGGCAAGAATGAGCAGTTCTTC. As protein: CASGRTGGKNEQFF.

This chain connects TRBV3-1 to TRBJ1-2; the D gene is possibly TRBD1 (6 bases). Germline assignment: CDR1 LGHDT and CDR2 YNNKEL (reference sequence). V was pared by 2 bases and J by 8 bases, with 15 bases between. This CDR3 is 14 amino acids long. CDR3: CASSQSPRGGGYTF. CDR3 DNA sequence: TGTGCCAGCAGCCAATCTCCCAGGGGCGGAGGCTACACCTTC.

V gene TRBV6-1 combines with J gene TRBJ2-4; maybe TRBD1 (5 bases). The V end lost 1 base, the J end lost 14 bases, and 15 bases lay between the germline ends. The germline CDR1 and CDR2 sequences are MNHNS and SASEGT. CDR3 length: 13 residues. CDR3 in amino acids: CASSEVDDSAKYF. CDR3 nucleotides: TGTGCCAGCAGTGAAGTGGATGACAGCGCCAAGTACTTC.

The chain uses TRBV14 and TRBJ2-1; 10 bases match TRBD1. Germline CDR1 and CDR2: SGHDN and FVKESK. The length of the CDR3 is 14 residues. Losses at the gene ends were 4 bases for V and 9 bases for J; bases not matched to a gene: 6. CDR3 DNA: TGTGCCAGCAGCCCTGGGGACAGGGGATTTGAGCAGTTCTTC. Translated: CASSPGDRGFEQFF.

V is TRBV9 and J is TRBJ2-2; D could derive from TRBD1 or TRBD2 (5 bases each). The V end was cut by 5 bases, the J end by 3 bases, with 14 bases between. Germline-derived CDR1 and CDR2 are SGDLS and YYNGEE. CDR3 length equals 15 residues. CDR3 nucleotides: TGTGCCAGCAGTGTCCAGGGACGGGACACCGGGGAGCTGTTTTTT. It encodes CASSVQGRDTGELFF.

The rearrangement links TRBV5-1 to TRBJ2-5; 11 bases fit TRBD2. Unmatched junction bases numbered 6, after V lost 0 bases and J lost 2 bases. Germline V lookup: CDR1 SGHRS, CDR2 YFSETQ. The CDR3 has 17 residues. CDR3 residues: CASSLEASGGPQETQYF. The CDR3, as DNA: TGCGCCAGCAGCTTGGAGGCTAGCGGGGGGCCTCAAGAGACCCAGTACTTC.

The J gene is TRBJ1-6, the V gene TRBV6-5; TRBD1 might be the D (5 bases). The CDR3 sequence is 14 residues long. Looked up from germline, CDR1 is MNHEY and CDR2 is SVGAGI. V lost 5 bases and J 6 bases, leaving 11 bases between the germline ends. Here the CDR3 reads CASSPRQTNSPLHF. CDR3 bases: TGTGCCAGCAGTCCCAGACAGACTAATTCACCCCTCCACTTT.

The chain is built from TRBV12-3 or TRBV12-4 and TRBJ1-2, with 11 positions matching TRBD1. J was trimmed by 7 bases and V by 1 base; bases with no gene match: 8. The CDR3 covers 16 residues. The CDR3: CASSLGGQGALSGYTF. CDR3 DNA sequence: TGTGCCAGCAGTTTAGGAGGACAGGGGGCTCTAAGTGGCTACACCTTC.

The chain links TRBV5-1 to TRBJ1-1; D ambiguous. Germline loops: CDR1 SGHRS, CDR2 YFSETQ. There are 14 residues in the CDR3. With 4 bases removed from V and 0 bases from J, the gap between germline ends came to 10 bases. As DNA, the CDR3 is TGCGCCAGCAGCCTGAACCTCGTGAACACTGAAGCTTTCTTT. Residues: CASSLNLVNTEAFF. The whole variable domain, remainder taken from reference TRBV5-1 and TRBJ1-1, is KAGVTQTPRYLIKTRGQQVTLSCSPISGHRSVSWYQQTPGQGLQFLFEYFSETQRNKGNFPGRFSGRQFSNSRSEMNVSTLELGDSALYLCASSLNLVNTEAFFGQGTRLTVV.

V is TRBV6-5 and J is TRBJ2-5; no clear D. Trimming removed 6 bases at V and 11 bases at J, with 22 bases between. CDR3 length equals 14 residues. Germline lookup yields CDR1 MNHEY and CDR2 SVGAGI. CDR3 protein: CASRPSRGVLEQYF. The DNA of the CDR3 is TGTGCCAGCAGGCCCTCCCGTGGGGTCTTGGAGCAGTACTTC.

The rearrangement links TRBV18 to TRBJ2-5, with 8 bases aligning to TRBD2. CDR3 length: 16 residues. Trimming removed 6 bases from V and 4 bases from J; junction bases left unmatched: 13. Germline CDR1 and CDR2: KGHSH and LQKENI. The CDR3 sequence: CASSAQPPSGGETQYF. The CDR3 bases are TGTGCCAGCTCTGCCCAACCGCCCAGCGGGGGAGAGACCCAGTACTTC.